In this sample, the clone carrying this TCR beta chain turned up once. The data were taken from a study of blood T cell repertoires in COVID-19. On the study more broadly: Donors in the United States, Italy and Spain gave samples during acute or convalescent COVID-19. T cells, B-cell-depleted T cells, or PBMCs supplied cDNA or gDNA.

Per the study methods: For nucleated cells, counts were estimated from reference gene primer amplification. Sequenced by immunoSEQ multiplex PCR; TCRdb stores in-frame clones only, minus some. From that table come the V and J calls and clone size; the DNA was used to work out D and trimming. The profile shows more than 40,000 clones, roughly 84% of them singletons. This TCR was recovered from a man aged 50 to 59 with active COVID-19. Material for sequencing was peripheral blood.

The CDR3 DNA sequence: TGTGCCAGCAGCTTAAGGGCGGGGAGCTCCTACAATGAGCAGTTCTTC. It codes for CASSLRAGSSYNEQFF. V and J are TRBV7-7 and TRBJ2-1, with a tentative D call TRBD2 (6 bases). This CDR3 comprises 16 residues. V gave up 2 bases and J gave up 0 bases, with 11 bases separating them. Germline V gene data show CDR1 as SSHAT and CDR2 as FNYEAQ (reference sequence).